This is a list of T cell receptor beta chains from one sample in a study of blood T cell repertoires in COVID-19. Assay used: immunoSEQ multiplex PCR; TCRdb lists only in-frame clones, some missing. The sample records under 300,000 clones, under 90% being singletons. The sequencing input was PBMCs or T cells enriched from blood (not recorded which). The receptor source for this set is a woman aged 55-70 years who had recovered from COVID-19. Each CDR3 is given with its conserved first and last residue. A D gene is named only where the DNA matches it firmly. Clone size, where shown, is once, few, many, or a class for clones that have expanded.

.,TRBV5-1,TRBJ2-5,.,TGCGCCAGCAGCGTGACAGTCCAAGAGACCCAGTACTTC,CASSVTVQETQYF
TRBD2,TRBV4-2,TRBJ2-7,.,TGTGCCAGCAGCCAAGATGTAGCGGGGGCCTCCTACGAGCAGTACTTC,CASSQDVAGASYEQYF
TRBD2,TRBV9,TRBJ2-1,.,TGTGCCAGCAGCGTAGTAGCGGGGCCGGGGGGTGAGCAGTTCTTC,CASSVVAGPGGEQFF
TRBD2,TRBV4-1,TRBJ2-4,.,TGCGCCAGCAGCCTTCGGGGTACTAGCGGACTAGCCAAAAACATTCAGTACTTC,CASSLRGTSGLAKNIQYF
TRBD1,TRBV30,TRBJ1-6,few,TGTGCCCTCCACCGACAGGGGATTAATTCACCCCTCCACTTT,CALHRQGINSPLHF
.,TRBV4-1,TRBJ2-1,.,TGCGCCAGCAGCCAAGTTCAGGCAGACCCTTACAATGAGCAGTTCTTC,CASSQVQADPYNEQFF
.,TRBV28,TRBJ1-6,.,TGTGCCAGCAGTTTTCAGGGGAACTCCTATAATTCACCCCTCCACTTT,CASSFQGNSYNSPLHF
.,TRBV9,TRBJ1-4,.,TGTGCCAGCAGCGCACAGGGAACTAATGAAAAACTGTTTTTT,CASSAQGTNEKLFF
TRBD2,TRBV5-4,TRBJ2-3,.,TGTGCCAGCAGCTCACTAGCGGGCTCTGGCACAGATACGCAGTATTTT,CASSSLAGSGTDTQYF
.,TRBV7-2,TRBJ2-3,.,TGTGCCAGCAGGGGGGCTAGCACAGATACGCAGTATTTT,CASRGASTDTQYF
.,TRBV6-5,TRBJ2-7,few,TGTGCCAGCAGTTACTCGAGGCAGTCCTACGAGCAGTACTTC,CASSYSRQSYEQYF
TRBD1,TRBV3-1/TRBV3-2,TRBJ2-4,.,TGTGCCAGCAGCCCGCGGGACAGGGAAAACATTCAGTACTTC,CASSPRDRENIQYF
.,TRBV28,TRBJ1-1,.,TGTGCCAGCAGGCCCCGGGGGACTGAAGCTTTCTTT,CASRPRGTEAFF
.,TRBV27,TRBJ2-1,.,TGTGCCAGCAGTCGCAGGGGGGCCGGCTCCTACAATGAGCAGTTCTTC,CASSRRGAGSYNEQFF
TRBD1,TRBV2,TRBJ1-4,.,TGTGCCAGCCAGATCGGACAGGGAAATGAAAAACTGTTTTTT,CASQIGQGNEKLFF